One TCR beta chain is described in this entry. Its target antigen remains unknown. The record has no base qualities; no much larger clone is one base away. These data are taken from a study of OX40 agonist ivuxolimab in advanced cancers. For the wider study: Ivuxolimab, which targeted the costimulatory receptor OX40 (CD134), was an agonistic, fully human IgG2 monoclonal antibody. Intravenous ivuxolimab was administered to patients every 2 weeks at six dose levels: 0.01, 0.1, 0.3, 1.5, 3 and 10 mg/kg. Of the 50 to 55 patients in dose escalation, about 20 had hepatocellular carcinoma, some 15 had melanoma, 9 had renal cell carcinoma and 9 had head and neck cancer. In the dose-escalation cohort, 82.7% of patients were male, and the mean age was roughly 60 years, with a range of 23 to 79. Prior anti-PD-1, anti-PD-L1 or anti-CTLA-4 therapy was permitted, and checkpoint inhibitors had been received by 30% to 40% of dose-escalation patients. Three dose-escalation patients achieved partial responses, one with hepatocellular carcinoma and two with cutaneous melanoma. Peripheral TCRbeta sequencing aimed to test whether ivuxolimab altered TCR sequence diversity and caused clonal T-cell expansion. The paper covers the monotherapy dose-escalation part of the phase I ivuxolimab trial, which included N ≈ 57 patients.

For sequencing of the TCRbeta CDR3 region, genomic DNA was extracted from the sorted cells. The immunoSEQ Assay was used to sequence the TCRbeta CDR3 regions. Not all clones reach the TCRdb copy of this immuneACCESS table, which keeps in-frame sequences only. Checked studies attribute under half of the gap to unresolved V genes and leave the rest unexplained. The sample table lists about 62,000 clones, more than 85% of them with a count of one. The top ten clones comprise 0.62% of the sample. Broader findings and caveats from the paper: Which antigens the clonally expanded peripheral T cells were specific for was not determined. At doses of 0.1 to 3.0 mg/kg, clonal expansion of both CD4+ and CD8+ T cells in blood was seen between baseline and week 6. Low levels of normalized T-cell clonal expansion were also shown by some nonresponding patients. After ivuxolimab, CD8+ T cells had more expanded clones than CD4+ T cells on average. Partial responders in the 0.1-3.0 mg/kg groups had among the lowest normalized peripheral clonal expansion, especially among CD8+ T cells.

Reading from cysteine to phenylalanine, the CDR3 counts 14 amino acids. CDR3 DNA is the only sequence kept; it has 42 bases, read in frame from the first base. CDR1 and CDR2 are drawn from the germline V gene: LGHNA, YNFKEQ. V is pared back by 2 bases and J by 4 bases, with 11 bases lying between the germline termini. The trial excluded patients who had a history of autoimmune disease or were on systemic immunosuppression. Peripheral blood for TCR sequencing was drawn from every dose cohort at baseline, at cycle 4 day 1 and at cycle 7 day 1. Samples were obtained from an open-label, multicenter, first-in-human phase I dose-escalation trial of ivuxolimab. Adults with locally advanced or metastatic melanoma, renal cell, hepatocellular, or head and neck squamous cell carcinoma were enrolled in the trial. Before TCR sequencing, CD4+ T cells and CD8+ T cells were sorted from peripheral blood as separate populations.

The clonotype was recovered from an adult with an advanced solid tumor such as melanoma, head and neck, liver or kidney cancer. The receptor chain draws on TRBV4-2 and TRBJ1-1; a tentative D call is TRBD1 (6 bases match). This specimen consisted of CD4+ or CD8+ T cells sorted from blood, obtained in a trial of the OX40 agonist ivuxolimab. The CDR3 has the sequence CASSQTGISTEAFF. The DNA sequence follows: TGTGCCAGCAGCCAAACAGGGATCAGCACTGAAGCTTTCTTT.